The entry that follows covers one TCR beta chain sequence. The DNA input per sorted-subset replicate PCR was about 0.2 ug, corresponding to some 30,000 T cell genomes. The data were produced by immunoSEQ multiplex PCR, yet TCRdb's version contains in-frame clones alone and is incomplete. The top ten clones hold 1% to 1.5% of a sample with roughly 2,000,000 clones, roughly 94% of them seen once. Germline V CDR1 and CDR2: SGHDT, YYEEEE. Trimming took 7 bases from V and 3 from J, leaving 15 bases between them. This CDR3 is 14 amino acids long. In the naive CD8 group, cells lacked CD45RO and were positively selected for CCR7, so terminally differentiated effector memory CD45RA+ cells were left out. This sample is part of a study of shared clonotypes between healthy human individuals.

The clonotype originates from a man between 18 and 29 years old in good health. This chain connects TRBV5-6 to TRBJ2-3; tentative D call: TRBD1 (7 bases). The sample taken for sequencing was naive CD8+ T cells sorted from blood. The chain's CDR3 is CASLEGARTDTQYF. CDR3 nucleotide sequence: TGTGCCAGCTTGGAGGGGGCTAGGACAGATACGCAGTATTTT.